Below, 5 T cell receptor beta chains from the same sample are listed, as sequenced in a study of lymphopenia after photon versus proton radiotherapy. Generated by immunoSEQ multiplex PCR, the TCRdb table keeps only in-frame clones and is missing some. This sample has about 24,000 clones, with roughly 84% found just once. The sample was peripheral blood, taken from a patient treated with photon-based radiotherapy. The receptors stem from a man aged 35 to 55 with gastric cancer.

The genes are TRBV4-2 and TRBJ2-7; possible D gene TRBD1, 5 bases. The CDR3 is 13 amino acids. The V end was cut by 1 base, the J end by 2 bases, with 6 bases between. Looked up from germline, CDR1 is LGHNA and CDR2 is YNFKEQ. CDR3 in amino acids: CASSQGQTYEQYF. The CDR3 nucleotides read TGTGCCAGCAGCCAAGGACAGACCTACGAGCAGTACTTC.

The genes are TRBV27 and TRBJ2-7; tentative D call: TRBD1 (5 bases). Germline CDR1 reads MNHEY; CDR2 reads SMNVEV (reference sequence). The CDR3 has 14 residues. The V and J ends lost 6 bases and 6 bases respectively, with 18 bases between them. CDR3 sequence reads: CASSTTPDSGEQYF. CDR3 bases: TGTGCCAGCAGCACAACCCCCGACAGTGGCGAGCAGTACTTC.

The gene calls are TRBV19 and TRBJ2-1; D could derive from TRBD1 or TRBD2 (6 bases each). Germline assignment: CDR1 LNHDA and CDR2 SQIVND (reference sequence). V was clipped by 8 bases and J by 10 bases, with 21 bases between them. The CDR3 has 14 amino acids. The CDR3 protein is CASSWGASSGEQFF. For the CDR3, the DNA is TGTGCCAGTTCGTGGGGGGCCTCGTCGGGAGAGCAGTTCTTC.

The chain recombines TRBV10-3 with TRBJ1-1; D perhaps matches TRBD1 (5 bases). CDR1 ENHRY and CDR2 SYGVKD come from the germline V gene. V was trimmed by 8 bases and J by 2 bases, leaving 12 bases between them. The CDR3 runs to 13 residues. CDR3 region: CAIRGRDNTEAFF. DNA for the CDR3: TGTGCCATCCGCGGCAGGGACAACACTGAAGCTTTCTTT.

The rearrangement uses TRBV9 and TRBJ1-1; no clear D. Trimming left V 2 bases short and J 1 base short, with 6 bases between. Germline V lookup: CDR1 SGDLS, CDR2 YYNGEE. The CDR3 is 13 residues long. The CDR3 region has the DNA TGTGCCAGCAGCGTCTGGGGGAACACTGAAGCTTTCTTT. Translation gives CASSVWGNTEAFF.